This T cell receptor (beta chain) was recorded in a study of beta chain features in type 1 diabetes. Background on the study: The study found patients and healthy donors alike in age, gender and cell yields. The study's findings and limits: For Type 1 diabetes patients, all four CD4+ subsets carried TCRB CDR3s that were moderately but significantly shorter. VDJ junctions in type 1 diabetes patients carried more deletions and fewer insertions.

This clone was recorded at least ten times. Antigen specificity is unknown. Expressed TCRB transcripts were sequenced because the isolated RNA had all been reverse transcribed beforehand. Only in-frame clones appear in the TCRdb table, and some are missing; sequencing was by immunoSEQ multiplex PCR. The data hold some 150,000 clones, with about 7.1% observed a single time. The CDR3 is 17 amino acids. The J segment lost 0 bases and the V segment lost 5 bases, leaving 10 bases of the junction unmatched. Germline lookup yields CDR1 MGHDK and CDR2 SYGVNS. Via the markers CD45RO/CCR7/CD25/CD127/CD95/CD27, stem cell-like memory, regulatory, central memory and naive CD4+ cells were sorted.

The sequence came from a woman in her 30s in good health. Sequenced input: central memory CD4+ T cells from blood. The chain has TRBV25-1 and TRBJ1-3, with 7 bases that match TRBD1. The CDR3: CASSTWGTASSGNTIYF. For the CDR3, the DNA is TGTGCCAGCAGTACCTGGGGGACAGCTAGCTCTGGAAACACCATATATTTT.